Sequencing of this T cell receptor beta chain was carried out in a study of regulatory T cells in long-lasting Graves disease. Arm-PCR with iRepertoire HTBI primers amplified the CDR3 regions for these TCR beta libraries. TCRdb re-called the multiplex PCR reads with MiXCR, one entry per CDR3 protein. The sample records approximately 470,000 distinct CDR3 sequences, about 16% being singletons. The V gene lost 5 bases and the J gene lost 6 bases, with 13 bases spanning the gap. The CDR3 is made up of 13 amino acids. From germline, CDR1 is GTSNPN and CDR2 SVGIG (reference sequence). Time point defined: newly diagnosed GD, antithyroid drugs for less than 3 months. Isolated PBMC RNA provided the starting material for the TCR library. Ten or more counts support this clonotype. The same sample was also studied in work on T cells in Graves' hyperthyroidism and ophthalmopathy.

The chain is built from TRBV30 and TRBJ2-2, with a tentative D call TRBD1 (6 bases). The sequencing here drew on peripheral blood mononuclear cells (PBMCs), taken at new diagnosis, from a patient treated with antithyroid drugs. The receptor comes from a man in his forties or fifties with Graves disease. CDR3 amino acids: CAWEGTKAGELFF. CDR3 nucleotide sequence: TGTGCCTGGGAGGGGACAAAAGCCGGGGAGCTGTTTTTT.